The rows below give T cell receptor beta chains drawn from one sample of a study of T cell repertoires in aging, cancer and after chemotherapy. TCRdb called the multiplex PCR reads again in MiXCR, with one record for every CDR3 protein. The sample lists more than 8,000 distinct CDR3 sequences, around 33% seen once, with 10% to 15% in the top ten. Sequences were obtained from blood. All receptors come from a human donor in good health. The donor label of this sample is uncertain. CDR3s include the opening cysteine and the closing phenylalanine or tryptophan. The D gene is left open where the match is weak. The listing skips clone size in some rows; elsewhere it reads once, few, many or a size class.

d_call | j_call | v_call | clone_size | cdr3_nt | cdr3_aa
NA | TRBJ2-6 | TRBV27 | medium-sized | TGTGCCAGCAGTTTTGGTCGGGGGGCCAACGTCCTGACTTTC | CASSFGRGANVLTF
NA | TRBJ1-4 | TRBV7-9 | NA | TGTGCCAGCAGCTGGGACCTCACTCCAGCTTCAACTAATGAAAAACTGTTTTTT | CASSWDLTPASTNEKLFF
NA | TRBJ1-2 | TRBV19 | medium-sized | TGTGCCAGTAGTTCCAGACAGGCTAACTATGGCTACACCTTC | CASSSRQANYGYTF
NA | TRBJ2-2 | TRBV27 | NA | TGTGCCAGCAGTATCGCAGGGGCCGGGGAGCTGTTTTTT | CASSIAGAGELFF
TRBD1 | TRBJ1-2 | TRBV20-1 | NA | TGCAGTGCTCGACAGGGAATGTATGGCTACACCTTC | CSARQGMYGYTF
NA | TRBJ1-6 | TRBV27 | NA | TGTGCCAGCAGACCCCGCCGTGCGGTCTCCTATAATTCACCCCTCCACTTT | CASRPRRAVSYNSPLHF
TRBD1 | TRBJ1-6 | TRBV12-3/TRBV12-4 | NA | TGTGCCAGCAGCCCCGCAGGGGGCGGGGGGTCCTATAATTCACCCCTCCACTTT | CASSPAGGGGSYNSPLHF
NA | TRBJ1-1 | TRBV6-5 | NA | TGTGCCAGCAGTTACTCGGCGGGGGGGTGGAACACTGAAGCTTTCTTT | CASSYSAGGWNTEAFF
NA | TRBJ1-2 | TRBV10-3 | NA | TGTGCCACCCGGGGTGCCGCGGGGGGTCCAAACTATGGCTACACCTTC | CATRGAAGGPNYGYTF
TRBD1 | TRBJ2-5 | TRBV20-1 | few | TGCAGTGCTAGCCAGGGGGCGCAGCTGGAGACCCAGTACTTC | CSASQGAQLETQYF
NA | TRBJ2-7 | TRBV19 | medium-sized | TGTGCCAGTAGTAGGGGGATAGCAGGCGAGCAGTACTTC | CASSRGIAGEQYF
NA | TRBJ1-1 | TRBV18 | few | TGTGCCAGCTCGCGGGAAAGGAGAACTGAAGCTTTCTTT | CASSRERRTEAFF
NA | TRBJ2-2 | TRBV10-3 | NA | TGTGCCAGCAGGGACTTTCTAAACACCGGGGAGCTGTTTTTT | CASRDFLNTGELFF
NA | TRBJ2-3 | TRBV6-4 | NA | TGTGCCAGCAGTGACTCGGGGGCCACAGATACGCAGTATTTT | CASSDSGATDTQYF
NA | TRBJ1-6 | TRBV30 | NA | TGTGCCTGGAATTCCTTACTCGATTATAATTCACCCCTCCACTTT | CAWNSLLDYNSPLHF
NA | TRBJ1-1 | TRBV27 | NA | TGTGCCAGCAGTTTTTCCGGCTGGGGGGCGTCACAAGCTTTCTTT | CASSFSGWGASQAFF
NA | TRBJ1-4 | TRBV6-1 | NA | TGTGCCAGCAGCTACCGGGTCGGACAGAGGACAGAAAAACTGTTTTTT | CASSYRVGQRTEKLFF
TRBD2 | TRBJ2-1 | TRBV5-5 | few | TGTGCCAGCAGCCCCGGACTAGCGGGGTCCTACAATGAGCAGTTCTTC | CASSPGLAGSYNEQFF
NA | TRBJ1-4 | TRBV30 | few | TGTGCCTGGAGTCACAGGGATACATGGGAAAAACTGTTTTTT | CAWSHRDTWEKLFF
NA | TRBJ2-1 | TRBV7-6 | once | TGTGCCAGCAGCTTAGGTAGGAACAATGAGCAGTTCTTC | CASSLGRNNEQFF
NA | TRBJ1-1 | TRBV6-6 | few | TGTGCCAGCAGTTACGGCACTGAAGCTTTCTTT | CASSYGTEAFF
NA | TRBJ2-5 | TRBV7-9 | few | TGTGCCAGCAGCTCCGAGCTGGGAAAGACCCAGTACTTC | CASSSELGKTQYF